The 3 T cell receptor beta chains below come from one sample, sequenced in a study of blood T cell repertoires in COVID-19. The assay was immunoSEQ multiplex PCR, and TCRdb's table has in-frame clones only and misses some. The repertoire has 55,000 to 80,000 clones, roughly four fifths of them found once; the top ten carry 18%. Source material: peripheral blood. These receptors came from a man aged 60 to 69 with acute or convalescent COVID-19.

This clone was recorded once. The rearrangement joins TRBV7-9 to TRBJ2-7; maybe TRBD2 (5 bases). CDR3 length: 15 residues. V was clipped by 1 base and J by 0 bases, with 10 bases between them. Germline V lookup: CDR1 SEHNR, CDR2 FQNEAQ (reference sequence). The CDR3 bases are TGTGCCAGCAGCTTAGGGAGAAGCGGCTCCTACGAGCAGTACTTC. Amino acid sequence: CASSLGRSGSYEQYF.

The genes are TRBV30 and TRBJ1-2; 8 bases are shared with TRBD1. The CDR3 extends over 12 amino acids. V dropped 3 bases and J dropped 11; count of bases not matched to a gene: 8. Germline V gives CDR1 GTSNPN, CDR2 SVGIG (reference sequence). CDR3 in amino acids: CAWSPGQAGYTF. The CDR3 DNA sequence: TGTGCCTGGAGCCCGGGACAGGCTGGATACACCTTC.

The DNA of the CDR3 is TGTGCCAGCAGCCAAGCTAGGGGGCTCTTTGGGTACACCGGGGAGCTGTTTTTT. Its protein is CASSQARGLFGYTGELFF. The chain combines TRBV4-2 with TRBJ2-2; 7 bases align to TRBD1. The trim removed 1 base at V and 3 bases at J, leaving 11 bases unmatched. The CDR3 is made up of 18 amino acids. Germline loops: CDR1 LGHNA, CDR2 YNFKEQ.